This TCR beta chain was obtained from a study of cytomegalovirus exposure and HLA in healthy donors. About the research overall: Early on, a data release was issued that held roughly 86 million unique TCRs from HLA-typed donors.

Regarding this clone: As yet, its antigen is unknown.

Study findings and constraints: Available immune exposure information covered CMV serostatus only. TRBV6-2, TRBV6-3 and some other V segments were unresolvable in 87-base-pair reads. Earlier findings revealed that most TCR beta V segments proved productive either about 87% or about 30% of the time.

Both 60 Vbeta primers and 13 Jbeta primers went into the PCR. The repertoire was sequenced with immunoSEQ multiplex PCR; TCRdb's copy has only in-frame clones and lacks some. The sample lists 150,000 to 200,000 clones; roughly 73% were seen once. The CDR3 has 13 amino acids. Per germline, CDR1 MDHEN and CDR2 SYDVKM. The clonotype comes from a woman in her thirties in good health and CMV-seronegative. The V call is TRBV28, the J call TRBJ2-2; 11 positions agree with TRBD2. The sequenced sample consisted of PBMCs. CDR3 nucleotide sequence: TGTGCGGAGGGGACTAGCGGCACCGGGGAGCTGTTTTTT. Protein product: CAEGTSGTGELFF.